This is a list of T cell receptor beta chains from one sample in a study of T cell repertoires in cytomegalovirus infection. For these receptors, no antigen is known. One entry per CDR3 protein results from TCRdb running MiXCR on the reads. This table holds approximately 1,000,000 distinct CDR3 sequences, less than 40% found once. Sequencing used cultured CD8+ T cells from PBMCs, obtained from culture after CMV antigen stimulation. These receptors all come from a human donor in good health (CMV status not recorded). Some clones in this sample may be carry-over from other donors' samples. Both conserved end residues are trimmed from each CDR3. Expanded clones are given a class, and other clones once, few, many or no size at all.

TRBV7-8 many ASSYQTRSGTDTEAF
TRBV5-1 - ASSGIGGGTDTQY
TRBV6-5 few ASSYVESETQY
TRBV27 few ASSLSDGLEAF
TRBV4-2 - ASSQERGDWYGYT
TRBV6-2/TRBV6-3 - ASSYGQFLDEAF
TRBV6-6 - AILRVTGELF
TRBV6-5 few ASISFAATNTGELF
TRBV7-6 few ASSPTYGGTTSYEQY
TRBV6-2/TRBV6-3 few ASSYWRSRWNGYT
TRBV7-8 many ASSPDWLREQF
TRBV12-3/TRBV12-4 few ASSFSGGAAGYT
TRBV7-2 - ASSLNRINQPQH
TRBV4-3 - ASSQDPGTGGTRNEQF
TRBV28 few ASRLGTSRTDTQY
TRBV27 - ASAYALRTVSYEQY
TRBV7-4 few ALWVGFEAF
TRBV7-9 - ASSLGPLGSGAF
TRBV7-6 few ASSLEELRGSPLH
TRBV7-9 - ASTPRTNEKLF
TRBV7-2 many ASSRTNSGFYQPQH
TRBV12-3/TRBV12-4 few ATTLLRGEAF
TRBV20-1 - SAMWSYEQY
TRBV11-2 few ASSWGNNSPLH
TRBV19 few ASSIGLNLHNEQF
TRBV7-2 many ASSMGPFPFSETQY
TRBV7-2 many ASSFDSGGVETQY
TRBV29-1 - SVLQGTNNEQF
TRBV7-9 few ASSGQVYGYT
TRBV7-6 few ASSSPRGLDTGELF
TRBV4-1 many ASSHAASSGANVLT
TRBV4-1 - ASSPGGGQDQPQH
TRBV7-8 many ASTPPGPNTGELF
TRBV19 - ASSPTRGNEQY
TRBV9 - ASSVLGFMNTEAF
TRBV12-3/TRBV12-4 - ASSSQTSGGEYQETQY
TRBV6-5 few ASSEGLAEQY
TRBV28 few ASKAGTGGHEQF
TRBV15 once ATSDGHVRAYGYT
TRBV6-8 - ASSPRTVQPQH
TRBV12-3/TRBV12-4 - ASSLSLAGRTEAF
TRBV7-2 many ASSLGVGPNQPQH
TRBV27 few ASSTTGANQPQH
TRBV7-8 many ASRQTPETRGFFGETQY
TRBV9 - ASSLTGVSYEQY
TRBV5-4 - ASNPTWSGQETQY
TRBV7-7 many ASSSELAGGRDEQF
TRBV19 - ASSIGGDYSNQPQH